The clone carrying this T cell receptor beta chain appeared a few times. What it binds is not known. TCRdb's table, derived via immunoSEQ multiplex PCR, lists solely in-frame clones and lacks some. The table lists about 70,000 clones, about nine tenths of them singletons. This sample stems from a study of T cell responses to AZD1222 COVID-19 vaccine. Study-wide results and limits: Samples come after the peak T cell response, not at day 14. The study identified only a handful of AZD1222 recipients as seropositive at baseline.

CDR3 size: 14 residues. Germline-derived CDR1 and CDR2 are MNHEY and SMNVEV (reference sequence). The trim removed 5 bases at V and 5 bases at J, leaving 8 bases unmatched. This receptor was obtained from an adult who received the AZD1222 COVID-19 vaccine. The sample was peripheral blood, taken 28 days after the second AZD1222 dose. The chain carries TRBV27 and TRBJ2-7; 8 positions agree with TRBD1. The CDR3 here is CASSPRQGIHEQYF. The CDR3 DNA reads as TGTGCCAGCAGTCCCCGACAGGGGATTCACGAGCAGTACTTC.